This TCR beta chain came from a study of blood T cell repertoires in COVID-19. About the study: Sites across the United States, Italy and Spain contributed samples from acute and convalescent COVID-19.

The CDR3 loop spans 15 amino acids. The germline V gene has CDR1 SGHNT and CDR2 YYREEE (reference sequence). The V and J ends lost 4 bases and 4 bases, in that order; junction bases with no gene match: 5. Per the original data handling: Quantification of nucleated cells was approximated via reference gene primer amplification. The method was immunoSEQ multiplex PCR; TCRdb's version includes in-frame clones alone and lacks a portion of them. The V and J calls and clone size were taken over from that table, and D and trimming were inferred from the DNA. The profile shows 160,000 or so clones, about 84% of them singletons.

The specimen was PBMCs or T cells enriched from blood (not recorded which). The receptor was isolated from a woman aged 40-49 years with acute COVID-19. V is TRBV5-4 and J is TRBJ2-1; 10 nucleotides agree with TRBD2. CDR3 nucleotides: TGTGCCAGCAGCCAAACTAGCGGGACTTACAATGAGCAGTTCTTC. It yields the protein CASSQTSGTYNEQFF.